The 24 T cell receptor beta chains in this list originate from one sample, sequenced in a study of blood T cells in healthy people across ages (dated by TCRdb to between 2015 and 2016). Libraries were constructed by 5' RACE. Sequencing took place on an Illumina HiSeq 2500. A second PCR of about 6 to 11 cycles was run with a J-beta primer mix and a sample-barcoded 5' primer. The public reads were reprocessed in TCRdb via fastp at Q25 and MiXCR, keeping in-frame beta chains. Rows with a matching CDR3 protein are joined into one entry that keeps the most common DNA and genes. Across this sample there are 1 million or so distinct CDR3 sequences, with more than 40% seen only once. Of the sample, 15% to 20% is held by the ten largest clones. Sequencing was done on a sample of blood. These receptors all stem from a woman aged 55-70 years in good health.

This chain connects TRBV4-2 to TRBJ1-5, with D perhaps TRBD1 (5 bases). The CDR3 spans 16 residues. V was trimmed by 2 bases and J by 7 bases, leaving 18 bases between them. The germline CDR1 and CDR2 sequences are LGHNA and YNFKEQ. CDR3 DNA: TGTGCCAGCAGCCAAATCTCGGTGGGGGGTGAGCAGCCCCAGCATTTT. Protein: CASSQISVGGEQPQHF.

The chain carries TRBV12-3 or TRBV12-4 and TRBJ1-5, with D uncertain. There are 13 residues in the CDR3. Trimming removed 9 bases from V and 8 bases from J, with 17 bases in between. CDR3 DNA sequence: TGTGCCAGTTCCGACCCCCGTGGGGAGCCCCAGCATTTT. Protein: CASSDPRGEPQHF.

The genes are TRBV4-2 and TRBJ1-3; D is ambiguous. CDR1 LGHNA and CDR2 YNFKEQ come from the germline V gene. The CDR3 runs 15 residues. Between the trimmed V and J ends, which lost 0 bases and 6 bases, there was a span of 12 bases. CDR3 amino acids: CASSQEDSAVNTIYF. In DNA, the CDR3 is TGTGCCAGCAGCCAAGAAGATTCGGCTGTAAACACCATATATTTT.

The chain combines TRBV4-1 with TRBJ2-7; 9 bases agree with TRBD1. CDR1 is MGHRA, CDR2 YSYEKL, per germline. With 3 bases clipped from V and 1 base from J, the junction kept 4 bases outside the gene matches. The CDR3 has 15 amino acids. CDR3 sequence reads: CASSHGTGKSYEQYF. The CDR3 nucleotides are TGCGCCAGCAGCCACGGGACAGGGAAGTCCTACGAGCAGTACTTC.

DNA of the CDR3: TGTGCCAGCAGGCCCGACTTCTGGGGAGTTGGCAATCAGCCCCAGCATTTT. Protein product: CASRPDFWGVGNQPQHF. The rearrangement links TRBV12-3 or TRBV12-4 to TRBJ1-5; no clear D gene. The CDR3 loop spans 17 amino acids. Trimming took 6 bases from V and 2 from J, leaving 20 bases between them.

The gene calls are TRBV7-9 and TRBJ2-1, with 8 bases identical to TRBD1. Germline CDR1 reads SEHNR; CDR2 reads FQNEAQ (reference sequence). This CDR3 region has 16 residues. The ends lost 2 bases at V and 4 bases at J; junction bases unmatched: 7. Here the CDR3 DNA reads TGTGCCAGCAGCTTATGGGGGACAGGACATTACAATGAGCAGTTCTTC. This gives the protein CASSLWGTGHYNEQFF.

The CDR3 DNA sequence: TGTGCCATCAGTGAGCCAATGGCGGGATTATACCAGGAGCAGTACTTC. This sequence encodes CAISEPMAGLYQEQYF. The V call is TRBV10-3, the J call TRBJ2-7, with D possibly TRBD2 on 6 matching bases. The length of the CDR3 is 16 residues. Between the trimmed V and J ends, which lost 2 bases and 7 bases, there was a span of 21 bases. Germline loops: CDR1 ENHRY, CDR2 SYGVKD.

V usage is TRBV7-2 and J usage is TRBJ2-7; 7 bases agree with TRBD2. The J call may be wrong; the DNA end is better matched by TRBJ2-5. CDR1 and CDR2 from the germline V gene are SGHTA and FQGNSA. The CDR3 length is 14 residues. In DNA, the CDR3 is TGTGCCAGCAACCCGGGGGGAGCCCGAGAGACCCAGTACTTC. Translation: CASNPGGARETQYF.

The chain couples TRBV2 to TRBJ2-5, with 11 bases matching TRBD2. The CDR3 runs to 14 residues. Per the germline V gene, CDR1 is SNHLY and CDR2 is FYNNEI. V was clipped by 7 bases and J by 4 bases; unmatched bases: 5. The CDR3 bases are TGTGCCAGCACTCCGACTAGCGGGGTAGAGACCCAGTACTTC. Translating gives CASTPTSGVETQYF.

In nucleotides, the CDR3 is TGTGCCAGCAGCGTAAAGGACGACGACGAGCAGTACTTC. This gives the protein CASSVKDDDEQYF. The rearrangement joins TRBV9 to TRBJ2-5, with D unresolved. The DNA end is a closer match to TRBJ2-7, so the J assignment may be wrong. From germline, CDR1 is SGDLS and CDR2 YYNGEE. There are 13 residues in the CDR3.

This clonotype was counted between two and nine times. This chain links TRBV18 with TRBJ2-1; 7 nucleotides agree with TRBD1. V was pared by 2 bases and J by 5 bases, with 6 bases of the junction left unmatched. Germline CDR1 KGHSH, CDR2 LQKENI. This CDR3 comprises 15 residues. CDR3 coding DNA: TGTGCCAGCTCACCAATCACGGACAGGAACAATGAGCAGTTCTTC. Translating it yields CASSPITDRNNEQFF.

J is TRBJ1-1 and V is TRBV13; D ambiguous. V gave up 2 bases and J gave up 4 bases, with 14 bases separating them. The CDR3 has 15 amino acids. Germline loops: CDR1 PRHDT, CDR2 FYEKMQ (reference sequence). The CDR3 coding sequence is TGTGCCAGCAGCTTATGGGCGGTCGGTGCCACTGAAGCTTTCTTT. This translates into CASSLWAVGATEAFF.

This clonotype showed up just a few times. The chain employs TRBV14 and TRBJ2-1; TRBD1 matches 7 bases. Germline lookup yields CDR1 SGHDN and CDR2 FVKESK. Trimming at V came to 4 bases and at J to 13 bases, leaving 13 bases not matched to a gene. CDR3 length: 14 residues. The CDR3 bases are TGTGCCAGCAGCCGACGACAGGGAACCTCGACTCAGTTCTTC. Encoded protein: CASSRRQGTSTQFF.

The chain uses TRBV6-2 or TRBV6-3 and TRBJ1-1, with 7 nucleotides matching TRBD1. This CDR3 region has 16 residues. The ends lost 2 bases at V and 0 bases at J; junction bases unmatched: 6. Germline-derived CDR1 and CDR2 are MNHEY and SVGEGT. The chain's CDR3 is CASSYPTGQLNTEAFF. The CDR3 DNA reads as TGTGCCAGCAGTTACCCCACGGGACAGTTGAACACTGAAGCTTTCTTT.

In its sample, this clonotype was seen a few times. This rearrangement joins TRBV4-2 to TRBJ2-5; D gene ambiguous. The V end was cut by 0 bases, the J end by 2 bases, with 7 bases between. CDR1 LGHNA and CDR2 YNFKEQ come from the germline V gene. CDR3 length: 14 amino acids. The CDR3 DNA follows: TGTGCCAGCAGCCAAGAAGGGCTGCAAGAGACCCAGTACTTC. Encoded protein: CASSQEGLQETQYF.

This clonotype was detected ten times or more. This chain links TRBV20-1 with TRBJ1-2; D unresolved. Per the germline V gene, CDR1 is DFQATT and CDR2 is SNEGSKA (reference sequence). Trimming pared 0 bases from V and 8 bases from J, leaving 16 bases between. CDR3 length equals 14 residues. The CDR3 sequence is CSARDRTGFLGYTF. The CDR3, as DNA: TGCAGTGCTAGAGATCGGACGGGGTTCTTGGGCTACACCTTC.

Only a few counts were recorded for this clonotype. The chain uses TRBV10-3 and TRBJ2-3; D unresolved. Trimming left V 0 bases short and J 3 bases short, with 10 bases between. The germline gives CDR1 ENHRY, CDR2 SYGVKD. CDR3 length: 15 amino acids. This CDR3 reads CAISESARPTDTQYF. The CDR3 bases are TGTGCCATCAGTGAGTCTGCGAGGCCGACAGATACGCAGTATTTT.

The gene calls are TRBV14 and TRBJ2-1, with 8 positions matching TRBD2. The germline V gene has CDR1 SGHDN and CDR2 FVKESK. The V gene end was trimmed by 4 bases and the J gene end by 4 bases; junction bases not matched to a gene: 15. The CDR3 loop spans 18 amino acids. CDR3 sequence: CASSLRAGGTLGYNEQFF. The CDR3 DNA is TGTGCCAGCAGCCTCCGCGCGGGAGGCACGTTAGGTTACAATGAGCAGTTCTTC.

This clonotype occurred a few times. This chain connects TRBV5-1 to TRBJ2-1; TRBD1 aligns across 7 bases. This CDR3 contains 14 residues. Per germline, CDR1 SGHRS and CDR2 YFSETQ. Unmatched junction bases numbered 5, after V lost 0 bases and J lost 8 bases. CDR3 region: CASSLGRQGHEQFF. The CDR3 DNA sequence: TGCGCCAGCAGCTTGGGGAGACAGGGCCATGAGCAGTTCTTC.

The chain combines TRBV20-1 with TRBJ2-3; 7 bases line up with TRBD1. Germline assignment: CDR1 DFQATT and CDR2 SNEGSKA (reference sequence). This CDR3 contains 15 residues. The V gene end was trimmed by 0 bases and the J gene end by 2 bases; junction bases not matched to a gene: 5. In DNA form, the CDR3 reads TGCAGTGCTAGAGATGCGACAGGGTCCACAGATACGCAGTATTTT. Translation gives CSARDATGSTDTQYF.

This chain joins TRBV7-2 and TRBJ2-7; D might be TRBD2 (5 bases). Germline CDR1 and CDR2: SGHTA and FQGNSA. V was cut by 5 bases and J by 2 bases, with 13 bases left in between. There are 14 residues in the CDR3. CDR3 residues: CASSVRGQTYEQYF. CDR3 DNA: TGTGCCAGCAGCGTAAGAGGGCAGACCTACGAGCAGTACTTC.

This clonotype was picked up a small number of times. This sequence joins TRBV20-1 and TRBJ2-1; 8 bases line up with TRBD2. This CDR3 has 11 residues. CDR1 and CDR2 from the germline V gene are DFQATT and SNEGSKA (reference sequence). The V gene end was trimmed by 5 bases and the J gene end by 10 bases; junction bases not matched to a gene: 4. The CDR3 spells CSALSGIEQFF. CDR3 DNA sequence: TGCAGTGCTCTTAGCGGGATAGAGCAGTTCTTC.

This clonotype was observed a handful of times. The chain uses TRBV18 and TRBJ1-5, with a tentative D call TRBD1 (6 bases). Germline lookup yields CDR1 KGHSH and CDR2 LQKENI. The CDR3 covers 14 residues. V was cut by 4 bases and J by 7 bases, with 14 bases left in between. Written as DNA, the CDR3 is TGTGCCAGCTCACGCCGGGACACCGTCCAGCCCCAGCATTTT. Protein sequence: CASSRRDTVQPQHF.

Only a few counts were recorded for this clonotype. The J gene is TRBJ2-7, the V gene TRBV2; perhaps D is TRBD1 or TRBD2 (6 bases each). CDR3 size: 14 residues. The V end lost 8 bases, the J end lost 2 bases, and 16 bases lay between the germline ends. CDR1 and CDR2 from the germline V gene are SNHLY and FYNNEI. The CDR3 sequence: CASGTEQGPYEQYF. CDR3 sequence (DNA): TGTGCCAGCGGGACTGAACAGGGACCCTACGAGCAGTACTTC.